The 12 T cell receptor beta chains below come from one sample, sequenced in a study of tumor-infiltrating lymphocytes in oesophageal squamous cell carcinoma (TCRdb year 2016). Receptors were amplified or captured by PCR. The listed sequencing device is Illumina HiSeq 2000. Clones were called with MiXCR by TCRdb after fastp trimmed the public reads at Q25, and only in-frame beta chains were retained. Rows are unified per CDR3 protein, each entry keeping the most common DNA and genes. The sample yields some 19,000 distinct CDR3 sequences; about 35% were counted once. The top ten hold about 12% of the sample. The sample consisted of esophageal tumor tissue. These receptors came from a male donor with esophageal squamous cell carcinoma.

The rearrangement joins TRBV11-1 to TRBJ2-5; tentatively, D is TRBD1 or TRBD2 (6 bases each). The CDR3 is 14 amino acids. The V gene lost 1 base and the J gene lost 5 bases, with 11 bases spanning the gap. Germline assignment: CDR1 SGHAT and CDR2 FQDESV (reference sequence). The CDR3 sequence is CASSLGGAGETQYF. CDR3 nucleotides: TGTGCCAGCAGCTTAGGGGGGGCTGGGGAGACCCAGTACTTC. Drawing the rest from reference TRBV11-1 and TRBJ2-5, the complete variable domain is EAEVAQSPRYKITEKSQAVAFWCDPISGHATLYWYRQILGQGPELLVQFQDESVVDDSQLPKDRFSAERLKGVDSTLKIQPAELGDSAMYLCASSLGGAGETQYFGPGTRLLVL.

This clonotype was counted ten times or more. The chain links TRBV6-1 to TRBJ2-2; no clear D gene. Looked up from germline, CDR1 is MNHNS and CDR2 is SASEGT. The CDR3 runs to 14 residues. Trimming shortened V by 9 bases and J by 4 bases, and 15 bases separated the two germline ends. The CDR3 sequence is CASSESFSTGELFF. CDR3 coding DNA: TGTGCCAGTTCAGAATCCTTCTCCACCGGGGAGCTGTTTTTT.

At least ten counts were recorded for this clonotype. The V call is TRBV12-3 or TRBV12-4, the J call TRBJ1-2, with a possible D match to TRBD1 (5 bases). The ends were cut back, 5 bases at V and 8 bases at J, with 12 bases in the middle. The CDR3 runs 12 residues. CDR3 coding DNA: TGTGCCAGCAGTAGCCCAGGGCGCGGCTACACCTTC. Protein product: CASSSPGRGYTF.

The chain joins TRBV6-1 to TRBJ2-3; 10 bases are a match to TRBD2. In germline, CDR1 is MNHNS, CDR2 SASEGT. The CDR3 extends over 17 amino acids. Trimming removed 7 bases from V and 2 bases from J; junction bases left unmatched: 12. This CDR3 reads CASILSGTSASTDTQYF. CDR3 DNA: TGTGCCAGCATCCTCTCAGGGACTAGCGCGTCCACAGATACGCAGTATTTT.

The V gene is TRBV2, the J gene TRBJ2-4; TRBD2 aligns across 12 bases. The closer fit of TRBJ2-5 to the DNA end suggests the J call may be wrong. The germline CDR1 and CDR2 sequences are SNHLY and FYNNEI. The CDR3 consists of 17 residues. The CDR3 bases are TGTGCCAGCAGTGGACTAGCGGGAGTGCGAGGCGGAGAGACCCAGTACTTC. It is translated as CASSGLAGVRGGETQYF.

As regards this clonotype: This CDR3 is missing its conserved last phenylalanine or tryptophan, likely due to a read error. No DNA is shown, since the ends of the CDR3 on it are uncertain; the CDR3 is the one TCRdb lists. The V call is TRBV6-6, the J call TRBJ2-3. The CDR3 length equals 15 residues, ends included. From germline, CDR1 is MNHNY and CDR2 SVGAGI (reference sequence). CDR3 protein: CASRDRWGYGYTFGS.

The chain is built from TRBV6-2 or TRBV6-3 and TRBJ2-1; 9 bases fit TRBD2. CDR1 and CDR2 (germline): MNHEY, SVGEGT. The length of the CDR3 is 15 residues. The V gene end was trimmed by 6 bases and the J gene end by 4 bases; junction bases not matched to a gene: 7. This chain's CDR3 is CASRRAGGLYNEQFF. CDR3 in DNA: TGTGCCAGCAGACGGGCGGGGGGGCTTTACAATGAGCAGTTCTTC.

This clonotype occurred many times. The CDR3 sequence is CASRLENSPSGNTIYF. The CDR3 bases are TGTGCCAGCAGACTGGAGAACAGCCCCTCTGGAAACACCATATATTTT. The chain carries TRBV5-5 and TRBJ1-3, with D unclear. From germline, CDR1 is SGHKS and CDR2 YYEKEE (reference sequence). The V end was cut by 5 bases, the J end by 0 bases, with 15 bases between. The CDR3 extends over 16 amino acids. The whole variable domain, filled in from reference TRBV5-5 and TRBJ1-3, reads DAGVTQSPTHLIKTRGQQVTLRCSPISGHKSVSWYQQVLGQGPQFIFQYYEKEERGRGNFPDRFSARQFPNYSSELNVNALLLGDSALYLCASRLENSPSGNTIYFGEGSWLTVV.

The rearrangement links TRBV11-2 to TRBJ2-5, with 9 nucleotides matching TRBD2. J gave up 4 bases and V 0 bases, and 6 bases lay outside the gene matches. The germline CDR1 and CDR2 sequences are SGHAT and FQNNGV. The CDR3 extends over 16 amino acids. CDR3 sequence: CASSLDMASGTETQYF. CDR3 coding DNA: TGTGCCAGCAGCTTAGACATGGCTAGCGGGACAGAGACCCAGTACTTC. Supplemented by reference TRBV11-2 and TRBJ2-5, the full variable domain reads EAGVAQSPRYKIIEKRQSVAFWCNPISGHATLYWYQQILGQGPKLLIQFQNNGVVDDSQLPKDRFSAERLKGVDSTLKIQPAKLEDSAVYLCASSLDMASGTETQYFGPGTRLLVL.

This clonotype was found a few times. The chain has TRBV3-1 and TRBJ2-5; 7 bases match TRBD2. The CDR3 contains 15 residues. Germline values: CDR1 LGHDT, CDR2 YNNKEL (reference sequence). V was clipped by 4 bases and J by 4 bases; unmatched bases: 9. The CDR3 DNA reads TGTGCCAGCAGCCCGTTCATGACTAGCCGAGAGACCCAGTACTTC. Protein: CASSPFMTSRETQYF.

The rearrangement joins TRBV18 to TRBJ2-5; D tentatively fits TRBD1 or TRBD2 (6 bases each). Trimming removed 4 bases at V and 11 bases at J, with 20 bases between. This CDR3 has 14 amino acids. CDR1 and CDR2 from the germline V gene are KGHSH and LQKENI. The CDR3 protein is CASSRLEGGQEQYF. The CDR3 DNA follows: TGTGCCAGCTCACGGTTAGAAGGGGGGCAAGAGCAGTACTTC.

A remark on this clonotype: This may come from a read error, since a much larger clone is one base off. The gene calls are TRBV6-6 and TRBJ2-4; D uncertain. The CDR3 is 14 amino acids. Germline CDR1 reads MNHNY; CDR2 reads SVGAGI (reference sequence). Trimming stripped 4 bases from V and 13 bases from J, with 20 bases between. This chain's CDR3 is CASSWAAPADEQYF. The CDR3 nucleotides read TGTGCCAGCAGTTGGGCCGCCCCGGCGGATGAGCAGTACTTC.